The text below deals with one T cell receptor beta chain. Produced via immunoSEQ multiplex PCR; TCRdb's table is partial and in-frame only. Of about 20,000 clones listed, roughly nine tenths are singletons. The data were taken from a study of graft-versus-host responses after intestinal transplantation. CDR3 size: 16 residues. J was trimmed by 4 bases and V by 4 bases; bases with no gene match: 4. CDR1 is SGHRS, CDR2 YFSETQ, per germline. The source is a human patient who received an intestinal transplant, so some T cells may come from the graft donor. The rearrangement joins TRBV5-1 to TRBJ2-3; 15 nucleotides line up with TRBD2. The specimen comprised bone marrow, sampled approximately 120 days after transplant. CDR3 nucleotides: TGCGCCAGCAGCCTGGGACTAGCGGGAGGACCAGATACGCAGTATTTT. Its protein is CASSLGLAGGPDTQYF. Looking up the rest from reference TRBV5-1 and TRBJ2-3 gives the full variable domain: KAGVTQTPRYLIKTRGQQVTLSCSPISGHRSVSWYQQTPGQGLQFLFEYFSETQRNKGNFPGRFSGRQFSNSRSEMNVSTLELGDSALYLCASSLGLAGGPDTQYFGPGTRLTVL.